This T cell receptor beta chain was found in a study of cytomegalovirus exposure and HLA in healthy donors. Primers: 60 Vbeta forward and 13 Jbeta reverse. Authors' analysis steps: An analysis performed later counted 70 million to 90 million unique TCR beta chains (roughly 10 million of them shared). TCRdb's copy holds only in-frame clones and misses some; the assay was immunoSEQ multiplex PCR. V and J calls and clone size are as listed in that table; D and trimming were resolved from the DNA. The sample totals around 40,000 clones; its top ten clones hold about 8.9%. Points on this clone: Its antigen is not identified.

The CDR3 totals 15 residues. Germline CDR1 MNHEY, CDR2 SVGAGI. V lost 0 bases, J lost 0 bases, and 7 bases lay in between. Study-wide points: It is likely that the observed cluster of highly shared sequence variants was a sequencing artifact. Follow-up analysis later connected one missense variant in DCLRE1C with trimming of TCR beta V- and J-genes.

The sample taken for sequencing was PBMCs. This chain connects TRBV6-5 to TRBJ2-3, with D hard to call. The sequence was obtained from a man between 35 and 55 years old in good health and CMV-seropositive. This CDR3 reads CASSYSGFSTDTQYF. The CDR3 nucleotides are TGTGCCAGCAGTTACTCGGGCTTTAGCACAGATACGCAGTATTTT.